The 6 T cell receptor beta chains below all came from one sample that was sequenced in a study of CD8 T cell repertoires and HIV-1 epitope variants. Profiling relied on immunoSEQ multiplex PCR, and the TCRdb table lists in-frame clones only, not all of them. Among under 100,000 clones listed, roughly four fifths were seen once. The specimen was uncultured baseline CD8+ T cells from peripheral blood mononuclear cells (PBMCs). These receptors were taken from a male donor with HIV.

The gene calls are TRBV9 and TRBJ2-4, with 12 positions matching TRBD2. Germline V gene sequence: CDR1 SGDLS, CDR2 YYNGEE. V lost 4 bases to trimming and J lost 1 base; unmatched junction nucleotides: 12. The CDR3 spans 19 residues. CDR3 region: CASSPGLAGGSAAKNIQYF. The CDR3 DNA sequence: TGTGCCAGCAGCCCTGGCCTAGCGGGAGGGTCAGCGGCCAAAAACATTCAGTACTTC.

V and J are TRBV5-6 and TRBJ2-1; either TRBD1 or TRBD2 may supply D (5 bases each). The CDR3 length is 14 residues. Germline loops: CDR1 SGHDT, CDR2 YYEEEE. V dropped 6 bases and J dropped 12 bases, with 22 bases sitting between them. CDR3 DNA sequence: TGTGCCAGCACCATAGATGGGGGTTTGGGTCCGCAGTTCTTC. Residues: CASTIDGGLGPQFF.

This clone was observed a handful of times. V and J are TRBV5-4 and TRBJ1-2, with D maybe TRBD1 (5 bases). The CDR3 has 14 residues. Deletions cut 5 bases from V and 8 bases from J, with 19 bases between. Germline V gives CDR1 SGHNT, CDR2 YYREEE (reference sequence). CDR3 sequence (DNA): TGTGCCAGCAGACCCGGGACCGCCGCGAAGGGCTACACCTTC. It is translated as CASRPGTAAKGYTF.

This clone occurred a few times. V usage is TRBV5-8 and J usage is TRBJ2-1; possibly TRBD1 or TRBD2 for D (5 bases each). Trimming cost V 5 bases and J 8 bases, with 14 bases left between them. The CDR3 covers 13 residues. Germline V lookup: CDR1 SGHTS, CDR2 YDEGEE. In nucleotides, the CDR3 is TGTGCCAGCAGAGGCCGGGGCAGGGATGAGCAGTTCTTC. Its translation is CASRGRGRDEQFF. Full variable domain (remainder filled in from reference TRBV5-8 and TRBJ2-1): EAGVTQSPTHLIKTRGQQATLRCSPISGHTSVYWYQQALGLGLQFLLWYDEGEERNRGNFPPRFSGRQFPNYSSELNVNALELEDSALYLCASRGRGRDEQFFGPGTRLTVL.

The genes are TRBV30 and TRBJ2-7, with D perhaps matching TRBD2 (6 bases). V lost 5 bases, J lost 12 bases, and 17 bases lay in between. This CDR3 has 11 amino acids. Germline V gives CDR1 GTSNPN, CDR2 SVGIG (reference sequence). The CDR3 loop reads CAWGTSLVPYF. CDR3 nucleotide sequence: TGTGCCTGGGGGACTTCCTTGGTGCCGTACTTC.

This CDR3 reads CASSLEGSGHSPLHF. For the CDR3, the DNA is TGTGCCAGCAGCTTGGAGGGTTCAGGCCATTCACCCCTCCACTTT. The chain couples TRBV5-5 to TRBJ1-6; D unresolved. CDR1 and CDR2 from the germline V gene are SGHKS and YYEKEE (reference sequence). The V end was cut by 0 bases, the J end by 8 bases, with 12 bases between. CDR3 length: 15 residues.